The sample holds many counts of the clone carrying this TCR beta chain. Its antigen is undetermined. The sample is drawn from a study of T cells in Graves' hyperthyroidism and ophthalmopathy. Overall study context: Peripheral blood was taken when the disease was first diagnosed, before any treatment began.

Authors of the study amplified TCR beta CDR3 regions from RNA transcripts. Researchers ran a first-round RT-PCR on the TCR CDR3 using the HTBI primer set. TCRdb reanalysed the multiplex PCR reads using MiXCR and keeps one entry per CDR3 protein. The data contain under 250,000 distinct CDR3 sequences, about a sixth of them seen just once; the ten biggest clones take up roughly 49%. No ophthalmopathy progression within 18 months constituted stable Graves' hyperthyroidism. The patients, who ranged from 18 to 65 in age, presented with newly diagnosed hyperthyroidism lasting under 2 months. The germline gives CDR1 SGHAT, CDR2 FQDESV (reference sequence). The CDR3 loop spans 18 amino acids. The V segment lost 4 bases and the J segment 0 bases; nucleotides outside the gene matches: 13. Study-level points and caveats: Using 13 V-J features, a model discriminated ophthalmopathy from stable hyperthyroidism.

This TCR derives from a woman aged 45-60 years with Graves' hyperthyroidism. The chain is built from TRBV11-1 and TRBJ2-3; 7 bases agree with TRBD2. Sequenced material: blood. For the CDR3, the DNA is TGTGCCAGCAGCTCCCCCCGGACTAGTGGCCCCAGCACAGATACGCAGTATTTT. Its translation: CASSSPRTSGPSTDTQYF.